The rows below give T cell receptor beta chains drawn from one sample of a study of blood T cells in healthy people across ages. TCRdb reprocessed the 5' RACE reads with MiXCR, giving one entry per CDR3 protein. The sample yields some 860,000 distinct CDR3 sequences, roughly 56% seen once. The sequencing input was blood. The origin of the receptors is a middle-aged man in good health. CDR3s leave out the opening cysteine and the closing phenylalanine or tryptophan. A D gene is named only where the DNA matches it firmly.

>TRBV20-1|TRBD2
SASARSGRGDTQY
>TRBV5-1|.
ASSPLQQPGAEAF
>TRBV20-1|TRBD1
SAQTGENEKLF
>TRBV27|.
ASSHGPDSGDGYT
>TRBV7-9|.
ASSDEWGDRLAETQY
>TRBV20-1|TRBD2
SARGFAGGQETQY
>TRBV5-5|.
ASRRASVVGSTGELF
>TRBV7-9|.
ASSFGGFVAF
>TRBV5-6|.
ASSPDKIYGYT
>TRBV7-2|TRBD2
ASSYTSGGNRNEQF
>TRBV6-5|.
ASSYPRQPRRTDTQY
>TRBV28|TRBD2
ASNLQRGRTGELF
>TRBV14|.
ASSQEAIKKAGTTDTQY
>TRBV4-2|TRBD2
ASSQVTSGGLYNEQF
>TRBV12-3/TRBV12-4|.
ASSFPSDRLYNEQY
>TRBV10-3|.
AIKSVETQY
>TRBV7-3|TRBD2
ASSLGLAVEADTQY
>TRBV7-9|.
ASSARGTEETQY
>TRBV7-2|TRBD2
ASSLGGGASGYEQY
>TRBV6-1|TRBD1
ASSDKRTGGNQPQH
>TRBV2|.
ASKLETQY
>TRBV29-1|.
SVGITDGGDGYT
>TRBV7-9|.
ASSKPADSQETQY
>TRBV28|.
ASSPIGWAFQETQY
>TRBV28|TRBD2
ASSPLAGGLTPTQETQY
>TRBV7-9|.
ASSLADRVGQF
>TRBV7-2|.
ASSLVSVLEVKTQY
>TRBV6-6|.
ASSDATAWGETQY
>TRBV7-3|TRBD2
ASSLTLAGGPVYNEQF
>TRBV28|.
ASSQLVGWPDTQY
>TRBV18|TRBD1
ASSPGTQGANEQF
>TRBV27|.
ASSQGASGTDTRY
>TRBV7-3|.
ASSLSEGFYNEQF
>TRBV7-2|.
ASSLVGTSPSSYNEQY
>TRBV27|.
ASSLRGMQETQY
>TRBV29-1|.
SDRGGSSTDTQY
>TRBV6-2/TRBV6-3|TRBD1
ASSRGQGAVNEQF
>TRBV29-1|TRBD2
SVVPSGKNNEQF
>TRBV27|.
ASSFLSGRGQETQY
>TRBV20-1|.
SAPFQAHEQY
>TRBV2|.
ASSENGRGSGYT
>TRBV6-2/TRBV6-3|TRBD2
ASSYSRPSGVYTDTQY
>TRBV6-6|TRBD1
ASIFQQGAVDTQY
>TRBV11-2|.
ASSLGSVQETQY
>TRBV20-1|TRBD2
SARDPGLGVEQY
>TRBV12-3/TRBV12-4|.
ASSPVGKYEQY
>TRBV27|.
ARVGGYT
>TRBV7-3|.
ASSLTSRSGDTQY
>TRBV20-1|TRBD1
SVGTGGQGIGEQY
>TRBV6-2/TRBV6-3|.
ASSLSHQETQY